This T cell receptor (beta chain) was recorded in a study of T cell changes during pregnancy in multiple sclerosis (dated by TCRdb to the late 2010s). Context from the whole study: The study examined how the T cell repertoire changed over the course of pregnancy in women with multiple sclerosis.

CDR1 SGHRS and CDR2 YFSETQ were looked up in the germline V gene. From the cysteine through the phenylalanine, the CDR3 covers 12 amino acids. The retained sequence is limited to the CDR3, 36 bases, with the frame set at the first base. V sheds 0 bases and J sheds 7 bases, leaving 7 bases between their ends. The library was built by means of the immunoSEQ multiplex PCR assay. What TCRdb holds here is the immuneACCESS table cut down to in-frame rearrangements. Part of the clones is not present; checked against another copy, under half of the missing clones reflect an unresolved V gene, and the others are unexplained. For this sample there are 25,000 to 35,000 clones; around 90% appear just once. Together, the top ten hold approximately 5.3% of the sample. In the case of this clone: There is no known antigen for this receptor. Nothing much larger sits one base from this clone, and base qualities are not available.

Sequences were derived from CD8+ T cells from peripheral blood mononuclear cells, sampled before pregnancy. Recombination linked TRBV5-1 to TRBJ1-2; possibly the D gene is TRBD1, per 5 matching bases. The source is a female donor with multiple sclerosis, enrolled in a pregnancy study. In nucleotides, the sequence is TGCGCCAGCAGCTTGGAAGGGGCTGGCTACACCTTC. This encodes CASSLEGAGYTF.